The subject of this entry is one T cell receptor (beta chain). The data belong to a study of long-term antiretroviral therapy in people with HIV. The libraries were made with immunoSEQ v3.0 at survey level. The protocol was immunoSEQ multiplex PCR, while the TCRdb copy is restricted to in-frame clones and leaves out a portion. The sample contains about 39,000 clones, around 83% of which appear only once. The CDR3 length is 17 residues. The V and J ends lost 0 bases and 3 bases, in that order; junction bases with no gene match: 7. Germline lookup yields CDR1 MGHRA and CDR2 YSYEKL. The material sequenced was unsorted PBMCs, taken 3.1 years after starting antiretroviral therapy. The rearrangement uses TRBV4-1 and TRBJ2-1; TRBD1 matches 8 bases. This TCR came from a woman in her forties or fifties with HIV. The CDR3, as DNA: TGCGCCAGCAGCCAAGAGGGTCGGGGACAGGTCTACAATGAGCAGTTCTTC. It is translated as CASSQEGRGQVYNEQFF.